One and the same sample provided the 29 T cell receptor beta chains below, sequenced in a study of identical twins. TCRdb itself ran the 5' RACE reads through MiXCR, one entry per CDR3 protein. The repertoire holds hundreds of thousands of distinct CDR3 sequences, with 6.5% to 9% as singletons. The data also belong to a second study, concerning yellow fever vaccine responses in identical twins.

Sequencing used CD8+ T cells sorted from blood. These receptors all come from a woman younger than 30 in good health.

A few counts support this clonotype. This chain links TRBV27 with TRBJ2-1, with TRBD2 identical over 7 bases. The CDR3 covers 13 residues. The trim removed 5 bases at V and 9 bases at J, leaving 7 bases unmatched. Germline V gene sequence: CDR1 MNHEY, CDR2 SMNVEV (reference sequence). CDR3 loop: CASSPAGMVEQFF. The DNA of the CDR3 is TGTGCCAGCAGTCCAGCGGGGATGGTTGAGCAGTTCTTC.

The table lists this clonotype with many counts. The rearrangement joins TRBV29-1 to TRBJ2-5, with 7 bases aligning to TRBD1. The CDR3 has 16 amino acids. Losses at the gene ends were 0 bases for V and 3 bases for J; bases not matched to a gene: 10. Germline lookup yields CDR1 SQVTM and CDR2 ANQGSEA. The CDR3 bases are TGCAGCGTTGAAGATCTCGGGGACAGAGACAAAGAGACCCAGTACTTC. Its translation: CSVEDLGDRDKETQYF.

This clonotype was recorded at least ten times. The chain combines TRBV4-1 with TRBJ1-6; D is unclear. With 0 bases removed from V and 15 bases from J, the gap between germline ends came to 15 bases. There are 14 residues in the CDR3. Per the germline V gene, CDR1 is MGHRA and CDR2 is YSYEKL. The DNA for the CDR3 is TGCGCCAGCAGCCAAGATTTAGGACGCCCTAGCCTCCACTTT. Translation gives CASSQDLGRPSLHF.

The chain combines TRBV5-4 with TRBJ1-2; 11 positions match TRBD1. CDR1 and CDR2 (germline): SGHNT, YYREEE (reference sequence). The V gene end was trimmed by 2 bases and the J gene end by 0 bases; junction bases not matched to a gene: 6. CDR3 length: 17 residues. CDR3 sequence: CASSLPGQGDPNYGYTF. The DNA for the CDR3 is TGTGCCAGCAGCTTACCGGGACAGGGGGACCCTAACTATGGCTACACCTTC.

This sequence joins TRBV6-2 or TRBV6-3 and TRBJ2-7, with D uncertain. The CDR3 contains 19 residues. CDR1 and CDR2 from the germline V gene are MNHEY and SVGEGT. Trimming pared 0 bases from V and 7 bases from J, leaving 28 bases between. In nucleotides, the CDR3 is TGTGCCAGCAGTTACTCAGTTACAAAGGCGGACGGATCGATGGGGGAGCAGTACGTC. It translates to CASSYSVTKADGSMGEQYV.

This clonotype came up many times. This sequence joins TRBV11-2 and TRBJ2-1; D is undetermined. Germline-derived CDR1 and CDR2 are SGHAT and FQNNGV. V lost 4 bases, J lost 8 bases, and 12 bases lay in between. The CDR3 totals 13 residues. The CDR3 spells CASSSRPEDEQFF. CDR3 DNA sequence: TGTGCCAGCAGCTCCCGTCCCGAGGATGAGCAGTTCTTC.

The gene calls are TRBV29-1 and TRBJ2-1, with 10 bases aligning to TRBD2. The CDR3 contains 14 residues. The J segment lost 8 bases and the V segment lost 3 bases, leaving 7 bases of the junction unmatched. Per germline, CDR1 SQVTM and CDR2 ANQGSEA. The CDR3 region is CSVDPSGRAYEQFF. CDR3 bases: TGCAGCGTTGATCCCAGCGGGAGGGCCTATGAGCAGTTCTTC.

This clonotype was seen only a few times. J is TRBJ2-2 and V is TRBV2; TRBD1 might be the D (5 bases). V gave up 2 bases and J gave up 0 bases, with 10 bases separating them. The CDR3 covers 16 residues. Germline V gives CDR1 SNHLY, CDR2 FYNNEI. The CDR3 sequence: CASSERQGPNTGELFF. The CDR3 DNA reads TGTGCCAGCAGTGAACGCCAGGGTCCGAACACCGGGGAGCTGTTTTTT.

This clonotype came up many times. This rearrangement joins TRBV12-3 or TRBV12-4 to TRBJ2-1; D might be TRBD2 (6 bases). V gave up 5 bases and J gave up 8 bases, with 13 bases separating them. The CDR3 has 13 amino acids. For the CDR3, the DNA is TGTGCCAGCAGTCCGCTAGCGCTGGATGAGCAGTTCTTC. As protein: CASSPLALDEQFF.

This clonotype has only a few counts. The chain has TRBV7-9 and TRBJ2-1; D gene ambiguous. V dropped 5 bases and J dropped 7 bases, with 12 bases sitting between them. Germline assignment: CDR1 SEHNR and CDR2 FQNEAQ (reference sequence). This CDR3 spans 13 amino acids. CDR3 loop: CASSPLVRNEQFF. The DNA of the CDR3 is TGTGCCAGCAGCCCCCTCGTCCGGAATGAGCAGTTCTTC.

This clonotype was found a few times. V is TRBV7-9 and J is TRBJ1-1; unclear D gene. The germline V and J ends were trimmed by 0 bases and 8 bases, with 7 bases remaining between them. CDR3 length equals 12 residues. Germline V gene data show CDR1 as SEHNR and CDR2 as FQNEAQ (reference sequence). The CDR3 DNA follows: TGTGCCAGCAGCTTAGCGGCAGGCGAAGCTTTCTTT. The encoded protein is CASSLAAGEAFF.

There are a few counts of this clonotype. A read error may produce the germline difference seen at one junction end. The rearrangement links TRBV12-3 or TRBV12-4 to TRBJ2-7; 9 positions match TRBD2. The CDR3 extends over 18 amino acids. Here the CDR3 reads CACSFMVVAGEPDYEQYF. CDR3 DNA sequence: TGTGCCTGCAGTTTTATGGTGGTAGCGGGAGAACCGGACTACGAGCAGTACTTC.

This clonotype appeared many times. The chain couples TRBV7-9 to TRBJ1-5; D remains unclear. Trimming stripped 5 bases from V and 3 bases from J, with 11 bases between. Germline V gene sequence: CDR1 SEHNR, CDR2 FQNEAQ (reference sequence). The length of the CDR3 is 14 residues. DNA for the CDR3: TGTGCCAGCAGCCTAGACGGCCCCAATCAGCCCCAGCATTTT. It translates to CASSLDGPNQPQHF.

This clonotype was seen many times. The V call is TRBV9, the J call TRBJ2-1; D not certain. Trimming pared 3 bases from V and 4 bases from J, leaving 8 bases between. Germline CDR1 is SGDLS and CDR2 is YYNGEE. This CDR3 is 13 amino acids long. This chain's CDR3 is CASSATQYNEQFF. The CDR3 DNA reads TGTGCCAGCAGCGCTACACAATACAATGAGCAGTTCTTC.

The chain links TRBV3-1 to TRBJ2-1; TRBD1 or TRBD2 may be the D gene (6 bases each). V dropped 0 bases and J dropped 0 bases, with 12 bases sitting between them. Germline V gives CDR1 LGHDT, CDR2 YNNKEL (reference sequence). The CDR3 runs to 17 residues. CDR3 sequence (DNA): TGTGCCAGCAGCCAAGATCGAGGGGGGAGCTCCTACAATGAGCAGTTCTTC. This codes for CASSQDRGGSSYNEQFF.

Ten or more counts support this clonotype. This chain joins TRBV12-3 or TRBV12-4 and TRBJ2-7; 8 bases are a match to TRBD1. Trimming cost V 6 bases and J 6 bases; bases outside gene matches: 10. The length of the CDR3 is 14 residues. The CDR3 DNA reads TGTGCCAGCAGCCCGACAACGACAGGGGTCGAGCAGTACGTC. Residues: CASSPTTTGVEQYV.

V is TRBV13 and J is TRBJ1-6; D uncertain. The CDR3 has 15 amino acids. Germline V gene data show CDR1 as PRHDT and CDR2 as FYEKMQ (reference sequence). Trimming shortened V by 4 bases and J by 4 bases, and 11 bases separated the two germline ends. The CDR3 region is CASSSTQEYNSPLHF. The CDR3 nucleotides are TGTGCCAGCAGCTCTACCCAAGAGTATAATTCACCCCTCCACTTT.

The V gene is TRBV6-1, the J gene TRBJ2-1; 7 nucleotides agree with TRBD2. Germline V CDR1 and CDR2: MNHNS, SASEGT. The CDR3 has 11 amino acids. V trimming: 11 bases; J trimming: 12 bases; junction bases outside the gene matches: 10. DNA for the CDR3: TGTGCCCTCCGTCGGTCGGGGGGGCAGTTCTTC. This sequence encodes CALRRSGGQFF.

The rearrangement links TRBV7-9 to TRBJ2-5; D may be TRBD1 (5 bases). Germline lookup yields CDR1 SEHNR and CDR2 FQNEAQ (reference sequence). There are 14 residues in the CDR3. Trimming shortened V by 6 bases and J by 2 bases, and 13 bases separated the two germline ends. The CDR3 nucleotides read TGTGCCAGCAGAGATGATGGACATCAAGAGACCCAGTACTTC. Its protein is CASRDDGHQETQYF.

In its sample, this clonotype was seen a few times. The V and J genes are TRBV7-6 and TRBJ1-1; TRBD1 agrees at 10 bases. The V gene's germline CDR1 is SGHVS and CDR2 FNYEAQ. With 5 bases clipped from V and 8 bases from J, the junction kept 14 bases outside the gene matches. This CDR3 region has 16 residues. The CDR3 spells CASSPRTGGIPLEAFF. The DNA of the CDR3 is TGTGCCAGCAGCCCGAGGACAGGGGGAATACCGTTAGAAGCTTTCTTT.

This clonotype has more than one count but fewer than ten. CDR3 in DNA: TGTGCCAGCAGCCAAGATTTGCGGGGATCCGGGGAGCTGTTTTTT. It translates to CASSQDLRGSGELFF. The chain couples TRBV14 to TRBJ2-2; D possibly corresponds to TRBD2 (6 bases). Trimming removed 0 bases at V and 6 bases at J, with 11 bases between. The CDR3 is 15 amino acids. Germline CDR1 reads SGHDN; CDR2 reads FVKESK.

In this sample, this clonotype turned up many times. The rearrangement joins TRBV9 to TRBJ2-5; D may be TRBD1 (6 bases). Trimming cost V 4 bases and J 0 bases, with 10 bases left between them. The CDR3 runs to 14 residues. Germline V gene data show CDR1 as SGDLS and CDR2 as YYNGEE. CDR3 amino acids: CASSPRTDQETQYF. The DNA of the CDR3 is TGTGCCAGCAGCCCACGGACAGACCAAGAGACCCAGTACTTC.

V is TRBV5-1 and J is TRBJ2-1; D possibly corresponds to TRBD2 (5 bases). Per germline, CDR1 SGHRS and CDR2 YFSETQ. Trimming took off 0 bases at V and 0 bases at J, with 13 bases between the two ends. This CDR3 has 17 residues. CDR3 sequence (DNA): TGCGCCAGCAGCTTGGAGGGTAGCGTAAGCTCCTACAATGAGCAGTTCTTC. Translating it yields CASSLEGSVSSYNEQFF.

This clonotype was recorded many times. The rearrangement joins TRBV29-1 to TRBJ2-3, with D uncertain. Trimming shortened V by 3 bases and J by 0 bases, and 19 bases separated the two germline ends. The CDR3 spans 17 residues. Germline CDR1 and CDR2: SQVTM and ANQGSEA. DNA of the CDR3: TGCAGCGTTGATGGGTTACTGTTCCCTTTTAGCACAGATACGCAGTATTTT. Translation gives CSVDGLLFPFSTDTQYF.

The V and J genes are TRBV27 and TRBJ1-1, with TRBD1 identical over 8 bases. The V gene's germline CDR1 is MNHEY and CDR2 SMNVEV (reference sequence). The J segment lost 5 bases and the V segment lost 10 bases, leaving 18 bases of the junction unmatched. The CDR3 is 16 amino acids. CDR3 in amino acids: CATRWGQEESGTEAFF. The CDR3 bases are TGTGCCACCCGGTGGGGACAGGAGGAAAGTGGGACTGAAGCTTTCTTT.

This clonotype was detected many times. The J gene is TRBJ1-6, the V gene TRBV7-6; tentative D call: TRBD1 (5 bases). The germline gives CDR1 SGHVS, CDR2 FNYEAQ. Trimming removed 1 base from V and 4 bases from J, with 8 bases in between. The CDR3 totals 15 residues. CDR3 sequence: CASSLDRIYNSPLHF. The DNA of the CDR3 is TGTGCCAGCAGCTTAGACAGGATATATAATTCACCCCTCCACTTT.

This clonotype was detected ten times or more. The rearrangement links TRBV9 to TRBJ1-1; a possible D gene is TRBD1 (6 bases). The V end lost 3 bases, the J end lost 4 bases, and 22 bases lay between the germline ends. Germline CDR1 is SGDLS and CDR2 is YYNGEE. CDR3 length: 17 residues. In DNA, the CDR3 is TGTGCCAGCAGCGGTCAGATGAACAGGGTCGGGTTCACTGAAGCTTTCTTT. The encoded protein is CASSGQMNRVGFTEAFF.

This clonotype was counted many times. The genes are TRBV28 and TRBJ1-5, with 11 bases fitting TRBD1. The CDR3 sequence is 14 residues long. The J segment lost 3 bases and the V segment lost 6 bases, leaving 1 base of the junction unmatched. The germline V gene has CDR1 MDHEN and CDR2 SYDVKM. Here the CDR3 DNA reads TGTGCCAGCAGGGACAGGGGGCCCAATCAGCCCCAGCATTTT. This translates into CASRDRGPNQPQHF.

The chain has TRBV15 and TRBJ2-7; TRBD1 matches at 7 bases. This CDR3 region has 14 residues. From germline, CDR1 is LNHNV and CDR2 YYDKDF (reference sequence). J lost 0 bases, V lost 3 bases, and 2 bases had no gene match. In DNA form, the CDR3 reads TGTGCCACCAGCAGTGGGGACAGCTCCTACGAGCAGTACTTC. As protein: CATSSGDSSYEQYF.